This paragraph covers one T cell receptor beta chain sequence. This clonotype was found a few times. What antigen it recognizes has not been identified. No much larger clone is present one base from it, and per-base qualities are unavailable. V and J are truncated by 0 bases and 2 bases respectively, leaving an intervening sequence of 14 bases. According to the germline V gene, CDR1 reads SQVTM and CDR2 reads ANQGSEA. The CDR3 spans 15 residues, from the cysteine through the phenylalanine. Of the read, only the CDR3 DNA is kept; its 45 bases are in frame from base 1. Library creation used RACE. Sequencing used a NextSeq 500. During library preparation, unique molecular identifiers were attached to individual cDNA molecules so that TCRs could be counted quantitatively and reproducibly. From each blood RNA sample, both TCR alpha and TCR beta chains were sequenced. In the original analysis: A median of about 87,000 TCRs per sample was observed, with a range of roughly 20,000 to 700,000. V, J and CDR3 annotation of the TCR reads was carried out using the Decombinator software suite. Every sample was subsampled to the same number of TCRs (28,000) for the PS versus PT1 abundance plots. TCRs were defined as expanded if absent before sensitization and observed at least eight times at the 2-week time point. Through fastp at Q25 and MiXCR, TCRdb rebuilt clones from the public reads, retaining in-frame beta chains. When rows share a CDR3 protein, they turn into one entry using the most common DNA and genes. Clone size and V and J calls follow TCRdb, not the original study. A total of about 380,000 distinct CDR3 sequences appear in this sample, about 6% of them only once. The ten largest account for around 6% of the sample.

Sample time point, as interpreted from the label and publication: patch test 2, 6 weeks after DPC sensitization. Interpreted using the paper, the treatment or condition label stands for: therapeutic diphenylcyclopropenone sensitization with weekly scalp DPC. Blood at each patch-test visit was drawn before the patch test was applied. Eligible patients were aged 18 to 70, diagnosed with alopecia, deemed suitable for DPC therapy, and excluded if pregnant. Total RNA was extracted from unfractionated whole blood collected in Tempus Blood RNA tubes. The data derive from a study of human T cells and chemical hapten exposure (dated by TCRdb to the early 2020s). Notes on the research overall: For sensitization, 2% DPC in acetone was applied to a 2 cm by 2 cm area of upper inner arm skin. The study tracked peripheral blood TCR repertoire changes in vivo during primary and secondary sensitization to the hapten diphenylcyclopropenone (DPC) in alopecia patients. Patch testing on the upper back used Finn chambers containing 0.01% DPC, with scoring done after 6 days according to International Contact Dermatitis Research Group standards. About 27 alopecia patients gave blood for TCR sequencing at one to four time points (pre-sensitization, 2, 6 and 24 weeks). Libraries were pooled for sequencing, and per-sample TCR yields varied mainly because of small differences in library volumes within the pool. Most of the patients in the cohort were female, and the cohort covered alopecia areata with under or over 50% scalp involvement, alopecia totalis and alopecia universalis. Throughout the study period of roughly 24 weeks, patients also received therapeutic DPC doses to the scalp every week. Blood samples were taken from patients before sensitization (week 0) and at 2, 6 and about 24 weeks after DPC sensitization. What the study reported, not specific to this receptor: Significantly more large CDR3 similarity clusters were formed by expanded TCRs than by pre-sensitization or healthy control sets, consistent with antigen-driven responses. The number of TCRs above 1 in 1000 frequency did not change with DPC sensitization; there was no evidence of global repertoire structure alterations. After repeated subsampling, the strength of the expansion versus patch-test correlation and the threshold at which it became significant changed. The number of PT1 expanded TCRs positively correlated with patch test score, significant at thresholds 8, 16 and 32 but not 4. Because every patient had alopecia, a presumed autoimmune disease, the patients' immune response might differ from that of healthy individuals.

The chain was built from TRBV29-1 and TRBJ2-7; D gene: possibly TRBD2, on 6 matching bases. The source was whole blood, collected in connection with sensitization to the hapten diphenylcyclopropenone (DPC). The origin of this receptor is a woman younger than 30 with alopecia areata. Some clones in this sample may be carry-over from other donors' samples. The CDR3 amino acid sequence is: CSVEDPGGATYEQYF. The nucleotide sequence is TGCAGCGTTGAAGATCCCGGGGGTGCCACCTACGAGCAGTACTTC.